This is a list of T cell receptor beta chains from one sample in a study of identical twins. TCRdb analysed the 5' RACE reads with MiXCR anew, one entry per CDR3 protein. The sample shows about 700,000 distinct CDR3 sequences, more than 6.5% of them seen only once. This sample was also put to use in a study of yellow fever vaccine responses in identical twins.

The source material was PBMCs. The receptors here all came from a woman aged 18 to 35 in good health. Each CDR3 is given without its conserved first and last residue.

J: TRBJ2-7
V: TRBV6-2/TRBV6-3
CDR3: ASSYSNSGAYEQY

J: TRBJ1-2
V: TRBV3-1
CDR3: ASSQQAGTYGYT

J: TRBJ1-3
V: TRBV5-1
CDR3: ASSRDPTGGNTIY

J: TRBJ2-3
V: TRBV6-2/TRBV6-3
CDR3: ASSSRPSSGRSTDTQY

J: TRBJ1-1
V: TRBV11-2
CDR3: ASSLDQGTGIRAF

J: TRBJ1-2
V: TRBV27
CDR3: ASSPRSQSGYT

J: TRBJ2-7
V: TRBV20-1
CDR3: SAHGNARAPHEQY

J: TRBJ2-5
V: TRBV11-2
CDR3: ASSPGGLAGRYQETQY

J: TRBJ2-5
V: TRBV20-1
CDR3: SAREEGFETQY

J: TRBJ2-5
V: TRBV10-2
CDR3: ASSELGTMGTQY

J: TRBJ2-7
V: TRBV12-3/TRBV12-4
CDR3: ASSLTGLAAYEQY

J: TRBJ2-2
V: TRBV10-1
CDR3: ASRETGGTGELF

J: TRBJ2-3
V: TRBV7-2
CDR3: ASSLPVHTQY

J: TRBJ2-3
V: TRBV11-1
CDR3: ASSAGTSGSGGTDTQY

J: TRBJ2-7
V: TRBV9
CDR3: ASSVSGAGYEQY

J: TRBJ2-7
V: TRBV6-2/TRBV6-3
CDR3: ASRNNVDTAYEQY

J: TRBJ2-1
V: TRBV30
CDR3: AWSSGGGSKF

J: TRBJ2-7
V: TRBV4-3
CDR3: ASSQEGVEQY

J: TRBJ1-5
V: TRBV9
CDR3: ASSSRQSNQPQH

J: TRBJ1-1
V: TRBV20-1
CDR3: SARRQRNTEAF

J: TRBJ1-2
V: TRBV27
CDR3: ASSPRVDGYYGYT

J: TRBJ2-5
V: TRBV30
CDR3: AWRKQGVETQY

J: TRBJ1-2
V: TRBV5-4
CDR3: ASRWKGNYGYT

J: TRBJ2-3
V: TRBV6-5
CDR3: ASSSEAGVTDTQY

J: TRBJ1-2
V: TRBV18
CDR3: ASSPDINYGYT

J: TRBJ1-5
V: TRBV20-1
CDR3: SACPDGGRRYSNQPQH

J: TRBJ2-3
V: TRBV3-1
CDR3: ASSFRTSGVSTDTQY

J: TRBJ2-5
V: TRBV3-1
CDR3: ASSQVKVLAGSFMVETQY

J: TRBJ2-6
V: TRBV15
CDR3: ATSREGAGANVLT

J: TRBJ2-3
V: TRBV12-3/TRBV12-4
CDR3: ASSPAGAGTDTQY

J: TRBJ2-7
V: TRBV29-1
CDR3: SVKGGGKGYEQY

J: TRBJ2-1
V: TRBV15
CDR3: ATSAGWNEQF

J: TRBJ2-1
V: TRBV5-1
CDR3: ASSLAKGGPFEQF

J: TRBJ2-1
V: TRBV3-1
CDR3: ASSPKSYNEQF

J: TRBJ2-2
V: TRBV29-1
CDR3: SVGLAVVSGELF

J: TRBJ1-5
V: TRBV15
CDR3: ATSRVGRGEQPQH

J: TRBJ2-1
V: TRBV2
CDR3: ASRKGGDNEQF

J: TRBJ1-5
V: TRBV20-1
CDR3: SARRLGNQPQH

J: TRBJ2-5
V: TRBV6-5
CDR3: ASQGGGETQY

J: TRBJ2-1
V: TRBV3-1
CDR3: ASSQDLSGIREQF

J: TRBJ2-2
V: TRBV4-1
CDR3: ASSQDRMGTTGELF

J: TRBJ1-1
V: TRBV20-1
CDR3: SAGRQVMNTEAF

J: TRBJ2-7
V: TRBV7-9
CDR3: ASSLKEEQY

J: TRBJ2-7
V: TRBV20-1
CDR3: SARVLAGVYEQY

J: TRBJ2-1
V: TRBV5-1
CDR3: ASSLTLADFNEQF

J: TRBJ1-2
V: TRBV28
CDR3: ASSDYVRGNYGYT

J: TRBJ2-1
V: TRBV20-1
CDR3: SAKTSGFYNEQF

J: TRBJ2-1
V: TRBV28
CDR3: ASSFQPRRVRGPSYNEQF

J: TRBJ2-1
V: TRBV29-1
CDR3: SVVGTSGRSDEQF

J: TRBJ2-7
V: TRBV20-1
CDR3: SARTAGARSGEQY

J: TRBJ2-2
V: TRBV7-9
CDR3: ASSPTYGPNTGELF

J: TRBJ2-2
V: TRBV29-1
CDR3: SAPEVTGELF

J: TRBJ2-7
V: TRBV12-3/TRBV12-4
CDR3: ASRRAGASEQY

J: TRBJ2-1
V: TRBV5-1
CDR3: ASSVGTYNEQF

J: TRBJ2-1
V: TRBV5-1
CDR3: ASSSRLAGGPYNEQF

J: TRBJ2-3
V: TRBV28
CDR3: ASRWDRGTDTQY

J: TRBJ2-1
V: TRBV4-1
CDR3: ASSHVTGTSFNNEQF